The T cell receptor (beta chain) described here comes from a study of CD8+ T cells in alopecia areata. The overall study: Grafting placed skin from approximately 6-12-month-old C3H/HeJ donors with spontaneous alopecia onto roughly 7-10-week-old female C3H/HeJ mice. Whole-study findings and limits: Alphabeta T cells residing in normal skin are also sequenced in scalp samples. Especially in alopecia totalis/universalis, lesional scalp showed greater clonality than normal scalp did.

Isolated RNA was reverse transcribed into cDNA used as the sequencing template. TCRdb's table, derived via immunoSEQ multiplex PCR, lists solely in-frame clones and lacks some. This repertoire holds around 100,000 clones, and none appear only once. The CDR3 spans 16 residues. CDR1 is NNHDY and CDR2 is SYVADS in the germline V gene. V was clipped by 3 bases and J by 0 bases; unmatched bases: 4. This clone showed up just a few times. Antigen: not known. Genes and germline are mouse. The sequenced fragment ends 4 residues before the CDR3 boundary, so the rest is inferred from the germline J gene. Specimen: lesional skin. The receptor was derived from a C3H/HeJ mouse with alopecia areata. MHC haplotype: H2-k. V and J are TRBV13-3 and TRBJ2-2; 8 nucleotides agree with TRBD1. The sequenced part of the CDR3 DNA is TGTGCCAGCAGTGTCTGGACAGGGACAAACACCGGG. It codes for CASSVWTGTNTG. The whole CDR3 region reads CASSVWTGTNTGQLYF.